This T cell receptor beta chain was sequenced in a study of blood T cells in healthy people across ages. Sample-barcoded 5' priming and a J-beta primer mix drove a second PCR of about 7 to 12 cycles. Each CDR3 protein is one row after TCRdb ran MiXCR on the 5' RACE reads. The data show about 1.8 million distinct CDR3 sequences, 40% to 55% seen once. Sequencing was carried out using blood. The sequence was collected from a woman aged 40-49 years in good health.

The CDR3 nucleotides read TGTGCCAGCAGCCAACGCAGGGGGAGCAATGAGCAGTTCTTC. It is translated as CASSQRRGSNEQFF. This chain connects TRBV14 to TRBJ2-1, with TRBD1 matching 7 bases. V shed 2 bases and J 6 bases; nucleotides not matched to a gene: 4. This CDR3 contains 14 residues. Per germline, CDR1 SGHDN and CDR2 FVKESK.